The 10 T cell receptor beta chains below all came from one sample that was sequenced in a study of blood T cells in healthy people across ages. Primers used in a second PCR of about 7 to 12 cycles were a sample-barcoded 5' primer and a J-beta primer mix. TCRdb re-analysed the 5' RACE reads in MiXCR, keeping a single row per CDR3 protein. The sample has over a million distinct CDR3 sequences, 42% seen once. The sample consisted of blood. Receptor source: a woman aged 18 to 35 in good health.

CDR3: CAISESPASTEAFF. The CDR3 DNA sequence: TGTGCCATCAGTGAGTCCCCGGCCAGCACTGAAGCTTTCTTT. The V call is TRBV10-3, the J call TRBJ1-1; no definite D call. This CDR3 region has 14 residues. Between the trimmed V and J ends, which lost 0 bases and 4 bases, there was a span of 9 bases. Germline loops: CDR1 ENHRY, CDR2 SYGVKD.

The V gene is TRBV12-3 or TRBV12-4, the J gene TRBJ2-3; maybe TRBD2 (5 bases). Trimming cost V 4 bases and J 2 bases, with 19 bases left between them. This CDR3 is built from 17 residues. CDR3 DNA: TGTGCCAGCAGTTCACCGGGAAAAGAGTTCCTCACAGATACGCAGTATTTT. Its protein is CASSSPGKEFLTDTQYF.

This chain joins TRBV6-6 and TRBJ2-7; D is perhaps TRBD1 or TRBD2 (6 bases each). The J call may be incorrect, as the DNA end agrees better with TRBJ2-5. CDR3 length: 13 amino acids. The V gene's germline CDR1 is MNHNY and CDR2 SVGAGI (reference sequence). CDR3 nucleotides: TGTGCCAGCAGTCAAGGGGGGTTGGAGACCCAGTACTTC. This gives the protein CASSQGGLETQYF.

The CDR3 DNA follows: TGTGCCAGCAGTGGAACAGCCTACAATGAGCAGTTCTTC. It encodes CASSGTAYNEQFF. The rearrangement links TRBV2 to TRBJ2-1; D remains unclear. The V end was cut by 4 bases, the J end by 2 bases, with 6 bases between. The length of the CDR3 is 13 residues. Germline values: CDR1 SNHLY, CDR2 FYNNEI.

The chain couples TRBV3-1 to TRBJ1-2, with no clear D. Trimming pared 0 bases from V and 4 bases from J, leaving 12 bases between. Germline V gene sequence: CDR1 LGHDT, CDR2 YNNKEL (reference sequence). There are 15 residues in the CDR3. The DNA of the CDR3 is TGTGCCAGCAGCCAAGAGGCCGGATCGAGCTATGGCTACACCTTC. This sequence encodes CASSQEAGSSYGYTF.

This clonotype showed up just once. The gene calls are TRBV6-5 and TRBJ2-2, with 9 bases fitting TRBD2. CDR3 length equals 17 residues. CDR1 and CDR2 (germline): MNHEY, SVGAGI. The V and J ends lost 0 bases and 7 bases, in that order; junction bases with no gene match: 9. The CDR3 nucleotides read TGTGCCAGCAGTTACTCCCCCGGGCTAGCGGGGCGCGGGGAGCTGTTTTTT. Its translation is CASSYSPGLAGRGELFF.

The V and J genes are TRBV20-1 and TRBJ1-5; 10 bases fit TRBD1. The junction had 7 bases not matched to a gene; V was cut back by 3 bases and J by 2 bases. CDR1 DFQATT and CDR2 SNEGSKA come from the germline V gene (reference sequence). CDR3 length: 16 residues. CDR3 in DNA: TGCAGTGCTAGGGGGGACAGGGGTTGGGGCAATCAGCCCCAGCATTTT. Its protein product is CSARGDRGWGNQPQHF.

The CDR3, as DNA: TGTGCCAGCAGCCATTTTGACAGGGATTACAATGAGCAGTTCTTC. Translating gives CASSHFDRDYNEQFF. This chain uses TRBV16 with TRBJ2-1; TRBD1 matches at 7 bases. The CDR3 runs to 15 residues. The germline V gene has CDR1 KGHSY and CDR2 FQNENV. J gave up 4 bases and V 3 bases, and 6 bases lay outside the gene matches.

This clonotype is a singleton in its sample. One junction end disagrees with the germline gene, perhaps due to a read error. V and J are TRBV28 and TRBJ1-2, with D uncertain. The CDR3 length is 12 residues. Germline V lookup: CDR1 MDHEN, CDR2 SYDVKM. Here the CDR3 DNA reads TGTGCCAGCCACGGAGTGGTCTATGGCTGCACCTTC. Amino acid sequence: CASHGVVYGCTF.

As concerns this clonotype: The junction differs from germline at one of its ends, possibly a read error. CDR3 in DNA: TGTGCCAGCAGTTATGGACAGAATGGCTGCACCTTC. Translation: CASSYGQNGCTF. The chain recombines TRBV12-3 or TRBV12-4 with TRBJ1-2; a possible D gene is TRBD1 (6 bases). This CDR3 contains 12 residues.